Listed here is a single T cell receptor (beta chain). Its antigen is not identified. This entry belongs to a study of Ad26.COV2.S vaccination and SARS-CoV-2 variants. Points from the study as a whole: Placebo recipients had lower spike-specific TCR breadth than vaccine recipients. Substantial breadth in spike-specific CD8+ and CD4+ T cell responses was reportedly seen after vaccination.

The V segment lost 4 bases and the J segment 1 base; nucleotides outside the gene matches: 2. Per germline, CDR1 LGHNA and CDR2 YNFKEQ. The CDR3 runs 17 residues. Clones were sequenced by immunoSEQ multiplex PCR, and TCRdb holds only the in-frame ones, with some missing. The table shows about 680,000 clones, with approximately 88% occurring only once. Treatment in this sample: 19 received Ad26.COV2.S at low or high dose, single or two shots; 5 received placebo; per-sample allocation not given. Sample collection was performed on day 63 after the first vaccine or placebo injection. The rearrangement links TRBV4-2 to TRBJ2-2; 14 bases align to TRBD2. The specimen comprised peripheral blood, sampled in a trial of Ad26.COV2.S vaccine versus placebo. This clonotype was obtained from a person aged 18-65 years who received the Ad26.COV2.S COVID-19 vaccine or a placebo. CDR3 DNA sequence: TGTGCCAGCAGCCCAGGGACTAGCGGGAGGAACACCGGGGAGCTGTTTTTT. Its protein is CASSPGTSGRNTGELFF.